These 5 T cell receptor beta chains came from one sample sequenced in a study of blood T cell repertoires in COVID-19. Sequencing was performed with immunoSEQ multiplex PCR; in TCRdb, only in-frame clones are kept and a portion is missing. The table lists approximately 200,000 clones, around 90% of them singletons. The sample comprised PBMCs or T cells enriched from blood (not recorded which). The receptors originated from a woman aged 25 to 45 who had recovered from COVID-19.

The V and J genes are TRBV4-3 and TRBJ1-4, with 7 nucleotides matching TRBD1. Losses at the gene ends were 4 bases for V and 8 bases for J; bases not matched to a gene: 7. From germline, CDR1 is LGHNA and CDR2 YSLEER. This CDR3 region has 14 residues. Here the CDR3 DNA reads TGCGCCAGCAGCCCTCGGACAGGAGGGGAAAAACTGTTTTTT. Its translation: CASSPRTGGEKLFF.

V usage is TRBV9 and J usage is TRBJ1-1; a weak D match, TRBD1 (5 bases). Deletions cut 0 bases from V and 7 bases from J, with 16 bases between. The CDR3 totals 15 residues. Looked up from germline, CDR1 is SGDLS and CDR2 is YYNGEE. In DNA, the CDR3 is TGTGCCAGCAGCGTAGGTGTCGGGGGGGATTATGAAGCTTTCTTT. Translating gives CASSVGVGGDYEAFF.

The chain couples TRBV21-1 to TRBJ2-7; TRBD2 is the table's D call and was not checked against the DNA. TRBV21-1 is flagged as a pseudogene. The CDR3 has 17 amino acids. Here the CDR3 reads CASSKLNGSRNRYEQYF. In nucleotides, the CDR3 is TGTGCCAGCAGCAAATTGAATGGGTCGAGGAACCGCTACGAGCAGTACTTC.

V is TRBV6-5 and J is TRBJ1-2; TRBD1 aligns across 9 bases. This CDR3 has 14 residues. Germline lookup yields CDR1 MNHEY and CDR2 SVGAGI. The junction had 6 bases not matched to a gene; V was cut back by 6 bases and J by 4 bases. As DNA, the CDR3 is TGTGCCAGCAGAGGGACAGGGAAACCCTATGGCTACACCTTC. It yields the protein CASRGTGKPYGYTF.

The J gene is TRBJ1-4, the V gene TRBV11-3, with 11 positions matching TRBD1. Germline V gives CDR1 SGHNT, CDR2 YENEEA. This CDR3 region has 14 residues. V was clipped by 4 bases and J by 7 bases; unmatched bases: 2. CDR3 nucleotide sequence: TGTGCCAGCAGCTACGGGACAGGGGGTGAAAAACTGTTTTTT. It specifies CASSYGTGGEKLFF.